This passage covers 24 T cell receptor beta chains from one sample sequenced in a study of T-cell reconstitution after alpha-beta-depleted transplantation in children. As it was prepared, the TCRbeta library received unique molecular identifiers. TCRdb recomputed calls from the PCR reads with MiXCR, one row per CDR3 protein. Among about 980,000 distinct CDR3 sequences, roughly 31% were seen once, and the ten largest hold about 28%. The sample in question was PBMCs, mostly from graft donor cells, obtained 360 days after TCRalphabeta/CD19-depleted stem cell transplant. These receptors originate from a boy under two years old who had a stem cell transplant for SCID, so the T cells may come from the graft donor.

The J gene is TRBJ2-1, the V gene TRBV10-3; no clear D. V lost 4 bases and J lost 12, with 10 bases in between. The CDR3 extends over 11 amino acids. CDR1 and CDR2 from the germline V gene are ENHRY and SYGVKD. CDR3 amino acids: CAISGGFGQFF. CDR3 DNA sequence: TGTGCCATCAGTGGAGGTTTCGGGCAGTTCTTC.

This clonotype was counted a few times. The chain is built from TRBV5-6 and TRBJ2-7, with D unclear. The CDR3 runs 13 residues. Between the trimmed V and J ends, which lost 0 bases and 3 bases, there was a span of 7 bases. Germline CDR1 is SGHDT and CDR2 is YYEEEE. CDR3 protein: CASSLAEYYEQYF. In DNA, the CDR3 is TGTGCCAGCAGCTTGGCCGAATACTACGAGCAGTACTTC.

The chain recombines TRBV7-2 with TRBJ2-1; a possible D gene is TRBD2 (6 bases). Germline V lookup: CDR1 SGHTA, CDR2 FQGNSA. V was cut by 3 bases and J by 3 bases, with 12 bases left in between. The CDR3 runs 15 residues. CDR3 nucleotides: TGTGCCAGCAGCTTGTTGTCTAGCGACTACAATGAGCAGTTCTTC. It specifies CASSLLSSDYNEQFF. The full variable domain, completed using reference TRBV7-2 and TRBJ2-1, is GAGVSQSPSNKVTEKGKDVELRCDPISGHTALYWYRQSLGQGLEFLIYFQGNSAPDKSGLPSDRFSAERTGGSVSTLTIQRTQQEDSAVYLCASSLLSSDYNEQFFGPGTRLTVL.

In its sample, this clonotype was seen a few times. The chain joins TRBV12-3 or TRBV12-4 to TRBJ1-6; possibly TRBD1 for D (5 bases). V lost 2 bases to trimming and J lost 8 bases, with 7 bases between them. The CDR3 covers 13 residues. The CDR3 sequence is CASSLQGYSPLHF. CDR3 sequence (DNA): TGTGCCAGCAGTTTACAGGGATATTCACCCCTCCACTTT.

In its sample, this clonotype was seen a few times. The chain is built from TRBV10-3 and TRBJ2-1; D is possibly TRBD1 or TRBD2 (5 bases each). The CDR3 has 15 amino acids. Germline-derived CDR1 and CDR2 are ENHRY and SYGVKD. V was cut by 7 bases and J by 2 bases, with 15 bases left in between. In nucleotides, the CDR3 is TGTGCCATCAATCAGGGCCGGGGCCCCTACAATGAGCAGTTCTTC. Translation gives CAINQGRGPYNEQFF.

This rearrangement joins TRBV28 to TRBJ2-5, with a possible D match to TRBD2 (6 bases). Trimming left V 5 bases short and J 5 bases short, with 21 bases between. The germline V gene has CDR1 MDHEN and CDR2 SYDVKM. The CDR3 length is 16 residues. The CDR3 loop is CASSPYPFPGEETQYF. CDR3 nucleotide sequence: TGTGCCAGCAGTCCGTATCCCTTCCCGGGGGAGGAGACCCAGTACTTC.

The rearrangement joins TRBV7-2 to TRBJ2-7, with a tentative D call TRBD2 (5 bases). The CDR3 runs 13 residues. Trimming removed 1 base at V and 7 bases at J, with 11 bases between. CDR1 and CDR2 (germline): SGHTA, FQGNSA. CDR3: CASSLGGFGEQYF. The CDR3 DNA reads TGTGCCAGCAGCTTAGGAGGGTTTGGGGAGCAGTACTTC.

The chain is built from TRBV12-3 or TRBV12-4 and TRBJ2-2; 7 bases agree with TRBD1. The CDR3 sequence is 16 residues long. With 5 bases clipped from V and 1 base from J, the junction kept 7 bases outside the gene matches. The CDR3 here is CASSPFGQVNTGELFF. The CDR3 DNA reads TGTGCCAGCAGTCCCTTCGGACAGGTGAACACCGGGGAGCTGTTTTTT.

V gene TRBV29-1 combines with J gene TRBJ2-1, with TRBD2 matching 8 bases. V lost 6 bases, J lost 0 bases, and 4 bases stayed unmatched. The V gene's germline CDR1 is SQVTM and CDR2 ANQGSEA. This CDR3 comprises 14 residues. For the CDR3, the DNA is TGCAGCGTGGTAGCGGGGAGCTCCTACAATGAGCAGTTCTTC. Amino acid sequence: CSVVAGSSYNEQFF.

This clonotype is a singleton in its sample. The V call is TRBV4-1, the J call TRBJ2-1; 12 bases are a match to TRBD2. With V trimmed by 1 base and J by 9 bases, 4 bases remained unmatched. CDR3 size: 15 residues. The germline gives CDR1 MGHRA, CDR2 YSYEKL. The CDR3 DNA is TGCGCCAGCAGCCAAGCTAGCGGGGGGGCCCCTGAGCAGTTCTTC. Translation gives CASSQASGGAPEQFF.

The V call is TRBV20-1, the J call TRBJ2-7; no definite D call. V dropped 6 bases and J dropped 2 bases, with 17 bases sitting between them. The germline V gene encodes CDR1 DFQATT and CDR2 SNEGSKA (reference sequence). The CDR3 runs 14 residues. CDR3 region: CSAQGMTGPYEQYF. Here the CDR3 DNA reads TGCAGTGCCCAAGGTATGACTGGTCCCTACGAGCAGTACTTC.

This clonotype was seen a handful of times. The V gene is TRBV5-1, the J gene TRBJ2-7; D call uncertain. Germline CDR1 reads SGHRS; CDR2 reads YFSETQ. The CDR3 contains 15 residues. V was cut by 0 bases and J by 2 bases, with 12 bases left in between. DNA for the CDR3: TGCGCCAGCAGCTTGGCCTGGGCTGGCACCTACGAGCAGTACTTC. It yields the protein CASSLAWAGTYEQYF.

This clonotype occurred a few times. The CDR3 here is CASSARGHGANVLTF. The DNA of the CDR3 is TGCGCCAGCAGCGCCAGGGGACACGGGGCCAACGTCCTGACTTTC. J is TRBJ2-6 and V is TRBV5-1; tentatively, D is TRBD1 (6 bases). The V gene lost 4 bases and the J gene lost 4 bases, with 12 bases spanning the gap. This CDR3 is built from 15 residues. The V gene's germline CDR1 is SGHRS and CDR2 YFSETQ.

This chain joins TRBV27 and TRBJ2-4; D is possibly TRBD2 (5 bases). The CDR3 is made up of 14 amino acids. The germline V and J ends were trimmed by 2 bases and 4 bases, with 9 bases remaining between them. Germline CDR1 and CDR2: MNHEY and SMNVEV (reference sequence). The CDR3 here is CASSLRGPKNIQYF. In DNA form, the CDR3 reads TGTGCCAGCAGTTTAAGAGGGCCAAAAAACATTCAGTACTTC.

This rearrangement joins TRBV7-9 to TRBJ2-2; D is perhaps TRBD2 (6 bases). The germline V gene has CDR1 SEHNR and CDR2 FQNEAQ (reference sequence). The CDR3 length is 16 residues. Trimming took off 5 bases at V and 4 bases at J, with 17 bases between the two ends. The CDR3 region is CASSDSTYGSTGELFF. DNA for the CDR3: TGTGCCAGCAGCGACTCGACCTACGGGAGCACCGGGGAGCTGTTTTTT.

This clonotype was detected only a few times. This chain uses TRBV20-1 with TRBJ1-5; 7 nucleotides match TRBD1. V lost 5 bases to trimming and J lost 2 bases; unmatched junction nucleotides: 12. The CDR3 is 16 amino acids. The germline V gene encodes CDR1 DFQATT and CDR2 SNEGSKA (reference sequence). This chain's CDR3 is CSAHAQGGWGNQPQHF. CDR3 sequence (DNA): TGCAGTGCTCATGCGCAGGGGGGCTGGGGCAATCAGCCCCAGCATTTT.

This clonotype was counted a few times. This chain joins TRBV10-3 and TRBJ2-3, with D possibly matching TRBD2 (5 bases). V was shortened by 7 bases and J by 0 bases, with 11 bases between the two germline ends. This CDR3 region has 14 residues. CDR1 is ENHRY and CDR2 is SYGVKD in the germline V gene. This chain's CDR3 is CAIKSGTSTDTQYF. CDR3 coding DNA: TGTGCCATCAAAAGCGGAACTAGCACAGATACGCAGTATTTT.

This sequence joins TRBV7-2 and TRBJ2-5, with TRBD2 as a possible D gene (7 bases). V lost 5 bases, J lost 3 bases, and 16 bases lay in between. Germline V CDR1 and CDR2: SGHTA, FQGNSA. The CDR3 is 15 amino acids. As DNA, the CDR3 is TGTGCCAGCAGCCCAACCGGGGGGCCGGAAGAGACCCAGTACTTC. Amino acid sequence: CASSPTGGPEETQYF. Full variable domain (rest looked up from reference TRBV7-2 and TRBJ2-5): GAGVSQSPSNKVTEKGKDVELRCDPISGHTALYWYRQSLGQGLEFLIYFQGNSAPDKSGLPSDRFSAERTGGSVSTLTIQRTQQEDSAVYLCASSPTGGPEETQYFGPGTRLLVL.

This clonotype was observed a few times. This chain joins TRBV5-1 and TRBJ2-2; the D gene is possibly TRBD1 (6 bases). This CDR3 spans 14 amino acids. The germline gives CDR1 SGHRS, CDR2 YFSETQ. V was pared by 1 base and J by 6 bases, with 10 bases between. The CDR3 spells CASSLLHRAGELFF. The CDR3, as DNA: TGCGCCAGCAGCTTGCTTCACAGGGCCGGGGAGCTGTTTTTT.

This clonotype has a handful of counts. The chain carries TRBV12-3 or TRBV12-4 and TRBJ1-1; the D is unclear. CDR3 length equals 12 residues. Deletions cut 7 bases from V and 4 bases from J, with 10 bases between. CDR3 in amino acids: CASKRVRTEAFF. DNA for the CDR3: TGTGCCAGCAAAAGGGTTCGCACTGAAGCTTTCTTT.

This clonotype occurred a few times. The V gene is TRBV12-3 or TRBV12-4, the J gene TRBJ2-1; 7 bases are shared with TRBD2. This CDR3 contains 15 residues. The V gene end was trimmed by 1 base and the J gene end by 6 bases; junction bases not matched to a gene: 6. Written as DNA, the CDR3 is TGTGCCAGCAGTTTAGGGACTAGTTTCTTCAATGAGCAGTTCTTC. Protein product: CASSLGTSFFNEQFF.

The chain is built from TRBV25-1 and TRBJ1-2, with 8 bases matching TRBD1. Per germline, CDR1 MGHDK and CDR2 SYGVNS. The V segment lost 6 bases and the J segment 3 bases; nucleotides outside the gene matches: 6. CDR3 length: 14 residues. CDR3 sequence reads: CASSALTGDYGYTF. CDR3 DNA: TGTGCCAGCAGCGCTTTGACAGGGGACTATGGCTACACCTTC.

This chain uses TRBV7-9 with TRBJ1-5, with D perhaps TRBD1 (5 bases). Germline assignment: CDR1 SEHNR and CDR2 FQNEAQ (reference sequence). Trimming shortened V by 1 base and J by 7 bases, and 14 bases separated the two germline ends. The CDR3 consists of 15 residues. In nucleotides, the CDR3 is TGTGCCAGCAGCTTAGGAGGGGAGGTACCCCAGCCCCAGCATTTT. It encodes CASSLGGEVPQPQHF.

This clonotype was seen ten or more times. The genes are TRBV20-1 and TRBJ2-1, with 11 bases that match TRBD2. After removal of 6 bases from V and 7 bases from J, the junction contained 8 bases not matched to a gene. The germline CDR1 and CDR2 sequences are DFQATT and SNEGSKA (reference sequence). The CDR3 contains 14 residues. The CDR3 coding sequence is TGCAGTGCCTCTAGCGGGGGGACAGAGAATGAGCAGTTCTTC. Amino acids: CSASSGGTENEQFF.